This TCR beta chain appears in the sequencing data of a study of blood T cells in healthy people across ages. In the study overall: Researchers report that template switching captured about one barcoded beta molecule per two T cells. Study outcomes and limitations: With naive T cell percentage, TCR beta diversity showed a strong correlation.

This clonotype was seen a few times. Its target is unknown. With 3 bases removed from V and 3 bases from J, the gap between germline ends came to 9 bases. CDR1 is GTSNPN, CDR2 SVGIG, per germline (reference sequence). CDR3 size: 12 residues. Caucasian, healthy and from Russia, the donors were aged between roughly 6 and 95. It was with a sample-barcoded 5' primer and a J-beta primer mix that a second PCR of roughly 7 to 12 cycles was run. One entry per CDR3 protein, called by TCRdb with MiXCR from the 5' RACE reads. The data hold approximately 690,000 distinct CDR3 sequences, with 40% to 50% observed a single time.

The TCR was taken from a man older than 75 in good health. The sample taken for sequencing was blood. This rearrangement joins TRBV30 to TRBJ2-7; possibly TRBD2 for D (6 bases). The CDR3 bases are TGTGCCTGGAGCCTGGGGGGCTACGAGCAGTACTTC. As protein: CAWSLGGYEQYF.